This T cell receptor (beta chain) came from a study of early T cells in non-severe SARS-CoV-2 infection. TCRdb reanalysed the 5' RACE reads using MiXCR and keeps one entry per CDR3 protein. The repertoire has 70,000 to 95,000 distinct CDR3 sequences, around 14% of them found once; the top ten carry 10% to 11%. Germline V gives CDR1 MDHEN, CDR2 SYDVKM. The trim removed 3 bases at V and 4 bases at J, leaving 11 bases unmatched. The CDR3 has 16 residues. Findings and limits, study-wide: VDJdb matching, biased toward anti-spike CD8 responses, missed private and CD4 specificities.

With regard to this clonotype: The antigen is unknown.

This receptor was identified in an adult who was a healthcare worker with PCR-confirmed SARS-CoV-2 infection or an uninfected control (not recorded which). Material for sequencing was whole blood. The rearrangement joins TRBV28 to TRBJ1-1; 7 bases match TRBD1. CDR3 sequence reads: CASSFSGIPGGTEAFF. DNA for the CDR3: TGTGCCAGCAGTTTTTCTGGAATTCCAGGGGGCACTGAAGCTTTCTTT.